The 10 T cell receptor beta chains given below trace back to one sample, sequenced in a study of neurological immune-mediated disorders. A single record per CDR3 protein comes from TCRdb applying MiXCR to the 5' RACE reads. In the table there are about 44,000 distinct CDR3 sequences, about 6% of which are singletons. The sample taken for sequencing was CD4+ T cells from blood. The source is a woman aged 40 to 49 in good health.

This clonotype appeared many times. The rearrangement joins TRBV3-1 to TRBJ1-5; unclear D gene. V shed 4 bases and J shed 4 bases, with 17 bases lying between them. The CDR3 is 16 amino acids. CDR1 is LGHDT, CDR2 YNNKEL, per germline (reference sequence). The DNA for the CDR3 is TGTGCCAGCAGCCCTGGCTCCGGGATGGGAAATCAGCCCCAGCATTTT. Amino acids: CASSPGSGMGNQPQHF.

This clonotype occurred many times. The chain combines TRBV7-2 with TRBJ2-7; D remains unclear. The CDR3 is made up of 11 amino acids. V shed 0 bases and J shed 6 bases, with 3 bases lying between them. Germline assignment: CDR1 SGHTA and CDR2 FQGNSA. The DNA of the CDR3 is TGTGCCAGCAGCTTAGCTGCCGAGCAGTACTTC. Protein product: CASSLAAEQYF. Using reference TRBV7-2 and TRBJ2-7 for the parts outside the CDR3, the full variable domain is GAGVSQSPSNKVTEKGKDVELRCDPISGHTALYWYRQSLGQGLEFLIYFQGNSAPDKSGLPSDRFSAERTGGSVSTLTIQRTQQEDSAVYLCASSLAAEQYFGPGTRLTVT.

This clonotype was recorded at least ten times. J is TRBJ2-7 and V is TRBV5-5; 8 bases fit TRBD2. This CDR3 is built from 15 residues. With V trimmed by 0 bases and J by 2 bases, 4 bases remained unmatched. Germline values: CDR1 SGHKS, CDR2 YYEKEE (reference sequence). CDR3 nucleotides: TGTGCCAGCAGCTTGGAGGGCGGGAGGACCTACGAGCAGTACTTC. Its protein is CASSLEGGRTYEQYF.

This clonotype was seen ten or more times. The chain employs TRBV10-3 and TRBJ1-1; 8 bases agree with TRBD1. The CDR3 totals 15 residues. In germline, CDR1 is ENHRY, CDR2 SYGVKD. The J segment lost 1 base and the V segment lost 2 bases, leaving 3 bases of the junction unmatched. The CDR3 DNA reads as TGTGCCATCAGTGAGCCGGGACAGGCGAACACTGAAGCTTTCTTT. Encoded protein: CAISEPGQANTEAFF.

This clonotype was seen many times. This chain joins TRBV29-1 and TRBJ2-7; 7 nucleotides match TRBD2. From germline, CDR1 is SQVTM and CDR2 ANQGSEA. This CDR3 spans 13 amino acids. V lost 3 bases to trimming and J lost 5 bases; unmatched junction nucleotides: 7. CDR3 amino acids: CSVEKLAANEQYF. In DNA, the CDR3 is TGCAGCGTTGAGAAGCTAGCGGCGAACGAGCAGTACTTC.

This clonotype has a count of ten or more. The rearrangement uses TRBV6-5 and TRBJ1-5; D remains ambiguous. Trimming pared 4 bases from V and 3 bases from J, leaving 10 bases between. The germline gives CDR1 MNHEY, CDR2 SVGAGI. CDR3 length equals 14 residues. CDR3 DNA sequence: TGTGCCAGCAGTTCGGGCAGATTCAATCAGCCCCAGCATTTT. Translated, it gives CASSSGRFNQPQHF.

Ten or more counts support this clonotype. The V call is TRBV4-1, the J call TRBJ1-1; no clear D. The germline V gene has CDR1 MGHRA and CDR2 YSYEKL. This CDR3 comprises 13 residues. V lost 0 bases and J 7 bases, leaving 9 bases between the germline ends. CDR3 coding DNA: TGCGCCAGCAGCCAAGACAGGTTCGGTGAAGCTTTCTTT. This translates into CASSQDRFGEAFF.

This clonotype was counted at least ten times. This sequence joins TRBV7-6 and TRBJ2-7; D gene unclear. Germline assignment: CDR1 SGHVS and CDR2 FNYEAQ. Trimming pared 5 bases from V and 3 bases from J, leaving 8 bases between. The CDR3 totals 12 residues. The CDR3 DNA follows: TGTGCCAGCAGCCCCGACGGCTACGAGCAGTACTTC. Its translation: CASSPDGYEQYF.

This clonotype has ten or more counts. J is TRBJ1-1 and V is TRBV6-5; no clear D gene. The CDR3 runs to 15 residues. CDR1 and CDR2 (germline): MNHEY, SVGAGI. V was clipped by 0 bases and J by 4 bases, with 12 bases between them. CDR3 residues: CASSYSHRAVTEAFF. The DNA for the CDR3 is TGTGCCAGCAGTTACTCCCACCGGGCCGTCACTGAAGCTTTCTTT.

This clonotype was counted many times. The J gene is TRBJ2-5, the V gene TRBV11-2; 8 positions agree with TRBD2. This CDR3 is 15 amino acids long. Germline CDR1 is SGHAT and CDR2 is FQNNGV. V gave up 1 base and J gave up 5 bases; unmatched junction bases: 6. In nucleotides, the CDR3 is TGTGCCAGCAGCTTAGTGGCGGGAGGAGGGGAGACCCAGTACTTC. Translation gives CASSLVAGGGETQYF. Based on the CDR3 plus reference TRBV11-2 and TRBJ2-5, the full variable domain is EAGVAQSPRYKIIEKRQSVAFWCNPISGHATLYWYQQILGQGPKLLIQFQNNGVVDDSQLPKDRFSAERLKGVDSTLKIQPAKLEDSAVYLCASSLVAGGGETQYFGPGTRLLVL.